The clone carrying this TCR beta chain was detected a few times. The data belong to a study of T cell repertoires in cytomegalovirus infection. TCRdb called the reads again in MiXCR, with one record for every CDR3 protein. The sample contains approximately 500,000 distinct CDR3 sequences, about 30% of which appear only once. The TCR was taken from a human donor in good health (CMV status not recorded). Some clones in this sample may be carry-over from other donors' samples. The sequenced sample was PBMCs.

CDR3: CASSLKISETQYF. The CDR3 nucleotides read TGTGCCAGCAGCTTAAAGATTTCGGAGACCCAGTACTTC. J is TRBJ2-5 and V is TRBV7-9; unclear D gene. The CDR3 contains 13 residues. CDR1 is SEHNR, CDR2 FQNEAQ, per germline (reference sequence). V lost 2 bases, J lost 5 bases, and 9 bases lay in between.